These T cell receptor beta chains were read from a single sample in a study of CD8 T cells in Susac syndrome. TCRdb re-derived calls from the immunoSEQ multiplex PCR reads in MiXCR, one entry per CDR3 protein. The sample includes 95,000 to 150,000 distinct CDR3 sequences, around 94% seen only once; the top ten take over 0.07%. The sample comprised CD4+ T cells from PBMCs. These receptors were collected from a human donor in good health. The CDR3 runs from the conserved cysteine through the conserved F or W. D genes are given only for firm matches. Part of the rows lack a size; the others show once, few, many or a class for expanded clones.

J gene	D gene	clone size	V gene	CDR3 DNA	CDR3 protein
TRBJ2-7	TRBD1	-	TRBV29-1	TGCAGCGGGGCCCAGGACAGGGTCAACGAGCAGTACTTC	CSGAQDRVNEQYF
TRBJ2-6	-	-	TRBV29-1	TGCAGCGTTGAAGGGGGGCCTGGGGCCAACGTCCTGACTTTC	CSVEGGPGANVLTF
TRBJ2-2	-	-	TRBV20-1	TGCAGTGCTGTACAGGGTCCCGGGGAGCTGTTTTTT	CSAVQGPGELFF
TRBJ1-1	-	-	TRBV7-9	TGTGCCAGCAGCTCCCAAGGCCCCCCCGCGGCTTTCTTT	CASSSQGPPAAFF
TRBJ2-5	-	-	TRBV25-1	TGTGCCAGCAGTAGGGACTGGCAGGTTCAGGAGACCCAGTACTTC	CASSRDWQVQETQYF
TRBJ2-2	TRBD2	-	TRBV12-3/TRBV12-4	TGTGCCAGCAGTTTCGGCGGGAGAGGCACCGGGGAGCTGTTTTTT	CASSFGGRGTGELFF
TRBJ1-1	TRBD1	-	TRBV29-1	TGCAGCGTCCTCAGGGGGGCGAACACTGAAGCTTTCTTT	CSVLRGANTEAFF
TRBJ1-2	TRBD1	-	TRBV29-1	TGCAGCGTAGAGGGACAGGGTAGCTATGGCTACACCTTC	CSVEGQGSYGYTF
TRBJ2-1	-	-	TRBV5-1	TGCGCCAGCAGCGCTAGCGTTAGCTCCTACAATGAGCAGTTCTTC	CASSASVSSYNEQFF
TRBJ1-4	TRBD1	-	TRBV5-1	TGCGCCAGCAGCACCGGGACAGCGGCAACTAATGAAAAACTGTTTTTT	CASSTGTAATNEKLFF
TRBJ1-1	-	-	TRBV5-1	TGCGCCAGCAGCTTACGGGGCTTGAACACTGAAGCTTTCTTT	CASSLRGLNTEAFF
TRBJ2-5	TRBD2	-	TRBV20-1	TGCAGTGCTCCTGGGACTAGCGGGACAGTAGGGTGGGAGACCCAGTACTTC	CSAPGTSGTVGWETQYF
TRBJ2-4	TRBD2	-	TRBV2	TGTGCCAGCAGTGCCGGACTAGCGGGAAACATTCAGTACTTC	CASSAGLAGNIQYF
TRBJ1-1	-	once	TRBV20-1	TGCAGTGCTTATGACGGCATGAACACTGAAGCTTTCTTT	CSAYDGMNTEAFF
TRBJ1-1	TRBD1	once	TRBV7-2	TGTGCCAGCAGCCCCCGGGCAGGGGGTTATATGAACACTGAAGCTTTCTTT	CASSPRAGGYMNTEAFF
TRBJ2-3	TRBD2	-	TRBV5-1	TGCGCCAGCAGCTTGGGGGGACTAGGAAGCACAGATACGCAGTATTTT	CASSLGGLGSTDTQYF
TRBJ1-2	-	-	TRBV20-1	TGCAGTGCTTTGACAGGAGTTAACTATGGCTACACCTTC	CSALTGVNYGYTF
TRBJ1-5	-	few	TRBV5-4	TGTGCCAGCAGCTTGGATGGGGATAGCAATCAGCCCCAGCATTTT	CASSLDGDSNQPQHF
TRBJ2-1	TRBD2	-	TRBV5-1	TGCGCCAGCAGTAACGCTCGGGGGGGTGAGCAGTTCTTC	CASSNARGGEQFF
TRBJ1-1	TRBD1	once	TRBV29-1	TGCAGCGCTGCTCTACAGGGGGCGAACACTGAAGCTTTCTTT	CSAALQGANTEAFF
TRBJ1-2	TRBD1	-	TRBV5-6	TGTGCCAGCAGCTTGACAGGGGACCCTTCCAAATCCTATGGCTACACCTTC	CASSLTGDPSKSYGYTF
TRBJ2-5	-	-	TRBV25-1	TGTGCCAGCAGTGAATACCGGAGTGTCGGGACCCAGTACTTC	CASSEYRSVGTQYF
TRBJ1-2	TRBD1	-	TRBV4-1	TGCGCCAGCAGCCCCCCCACAGGGGGCAACTATGGCTACACCTTC	CASSPPTGGNYGYTF
TRBJ1-1	-	-	TRBV6-4	TGTGCCAGCAGTGACTCGGGGAACACTGAAGCTTTCTTT	CASSDSGNTEAFF